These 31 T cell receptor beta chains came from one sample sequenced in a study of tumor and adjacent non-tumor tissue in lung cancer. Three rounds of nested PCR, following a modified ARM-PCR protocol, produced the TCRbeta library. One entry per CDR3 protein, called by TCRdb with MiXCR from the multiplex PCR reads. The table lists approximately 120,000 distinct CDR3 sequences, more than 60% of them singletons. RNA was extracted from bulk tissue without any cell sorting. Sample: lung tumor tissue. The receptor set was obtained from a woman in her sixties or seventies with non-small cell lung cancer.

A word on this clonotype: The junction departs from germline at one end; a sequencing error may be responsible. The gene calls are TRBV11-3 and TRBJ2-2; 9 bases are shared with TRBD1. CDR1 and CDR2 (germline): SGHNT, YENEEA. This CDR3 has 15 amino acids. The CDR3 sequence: CATSPWTGVTGDLFF. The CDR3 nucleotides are TGTGCCACCAGCCCCTGGACAGGGGTCACCGGGGATCTGTTTTTT.

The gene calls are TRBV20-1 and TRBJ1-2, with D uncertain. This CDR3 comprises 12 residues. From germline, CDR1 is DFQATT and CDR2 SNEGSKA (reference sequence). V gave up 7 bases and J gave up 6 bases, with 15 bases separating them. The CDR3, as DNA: TGCAGTGTTCAGGAAAGTACACATGGCTACACCTTC. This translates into CSVQESTHGYTF.

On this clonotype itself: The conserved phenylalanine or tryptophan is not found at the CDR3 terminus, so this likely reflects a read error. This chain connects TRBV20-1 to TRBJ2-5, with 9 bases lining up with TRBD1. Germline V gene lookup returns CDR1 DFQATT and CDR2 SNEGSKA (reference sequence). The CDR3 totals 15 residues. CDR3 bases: TGTAGTGCTAGAGATCCAACAGGGGGCACGGAGACCCAGTACTTA. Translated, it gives CSARDPTGGTETQYL.

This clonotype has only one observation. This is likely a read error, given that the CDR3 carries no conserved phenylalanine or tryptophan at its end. In nucleotides, the CDR3 is TGTTCCAGCAGCCCCGGGACAGGGGTCACCGGGGTGCTGTTTATT. Protein: CSSSPGTGVTGVLFI. The genes are TRBV11-3 and TRBJ2-2; 10 nucleotides agree with TRBD1. The germline V gene has CDR1 SGHNT and CDR2 YENEEA. The CDR3 covers 15 residues.

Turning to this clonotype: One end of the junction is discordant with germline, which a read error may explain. The CDR3 spells CAGSPQAVNTEAFF. The CDR3 bases are TGCGCCGGCAGCCCCCAGGCAGTGAACACTGAAGCTTTCTTT. V and J are TRBV5-1 and TRBJ1-1, with unresolved D. CDR1 is SGHRS, CDR2 YFSETQ, per germline. The CDR3 consists of 14 residues.

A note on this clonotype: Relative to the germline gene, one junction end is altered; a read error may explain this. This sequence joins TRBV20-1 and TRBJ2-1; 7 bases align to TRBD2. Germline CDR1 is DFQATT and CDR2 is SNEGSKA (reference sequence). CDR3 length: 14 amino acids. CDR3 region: CSESLAVIMGEQLF. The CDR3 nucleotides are TGCAGTGAGAGCCTAGCGGTTATAATGGGTGAGCAGCTCTTC.

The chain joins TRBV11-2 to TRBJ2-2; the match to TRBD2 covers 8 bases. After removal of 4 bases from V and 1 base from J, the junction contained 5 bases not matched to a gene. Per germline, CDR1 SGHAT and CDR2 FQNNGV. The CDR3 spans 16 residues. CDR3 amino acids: CASSSVAGLNTGELFF. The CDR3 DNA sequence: TGTGCCAGCAGCTCCGTAGCGGGACTGAACACCGGGGAGCTGTTTTTT.

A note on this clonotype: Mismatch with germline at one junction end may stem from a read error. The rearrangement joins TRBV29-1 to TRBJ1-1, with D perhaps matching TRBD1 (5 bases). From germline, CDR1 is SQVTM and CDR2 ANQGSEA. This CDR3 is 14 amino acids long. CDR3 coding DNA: TGCATCGTTGGTCCTGATGGGACTGGGTTTGAAGCTTTCTTT. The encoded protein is CIVGPDGTGFEAFF.

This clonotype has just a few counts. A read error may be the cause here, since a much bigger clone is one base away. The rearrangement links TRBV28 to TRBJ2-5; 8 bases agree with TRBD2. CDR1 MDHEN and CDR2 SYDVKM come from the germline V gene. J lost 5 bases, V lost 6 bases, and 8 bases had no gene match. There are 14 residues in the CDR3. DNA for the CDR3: TGTGCCAGCAGCCCAGCGGGGGAGAGGGAGACCCAGTACTTC. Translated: CASSPAGERETQYF.

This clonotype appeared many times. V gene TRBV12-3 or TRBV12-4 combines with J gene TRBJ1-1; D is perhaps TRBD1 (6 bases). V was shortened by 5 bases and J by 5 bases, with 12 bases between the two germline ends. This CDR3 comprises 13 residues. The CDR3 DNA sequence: TGTGCCAGCAGTCAACAGGGAGGGACTGAAGCTTTCTTT. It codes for CASSQQGGTEAFF.

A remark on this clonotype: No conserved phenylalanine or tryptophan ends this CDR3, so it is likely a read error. Written as DNA, the CDR3 is TGTGCCAGCAGCTTACTCCTCGGTACAGCCAACTATGGCTACACCTTA. Its translation is CASSLLLGTANYGYTL. This chain connects TRBV11-2 to TRBJ1-2, with unresolved D. The CDR3 loop spans 16 amino acids. The V end lost 2 bases, the J end lost 2 bases, and 15 bases lay between the germline ends. CDR1 and CDR2 from the germline V gene are SGHAT and FQNNGV.

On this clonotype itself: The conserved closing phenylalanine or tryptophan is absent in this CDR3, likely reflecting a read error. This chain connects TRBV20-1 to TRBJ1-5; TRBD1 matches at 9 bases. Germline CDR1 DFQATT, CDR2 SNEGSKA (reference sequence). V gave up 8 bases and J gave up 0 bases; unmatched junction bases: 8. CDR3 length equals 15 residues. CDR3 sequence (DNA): TGCAGTTCTGGACAGGGGAGCGATAGCAATCAGCCCCAGCATTCT. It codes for CSSGQGSDSNQPQHS.

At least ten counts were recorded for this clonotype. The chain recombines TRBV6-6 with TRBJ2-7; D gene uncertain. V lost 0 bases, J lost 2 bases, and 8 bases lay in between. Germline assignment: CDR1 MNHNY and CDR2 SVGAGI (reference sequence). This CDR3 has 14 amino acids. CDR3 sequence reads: CASSYSEGPYEQYF. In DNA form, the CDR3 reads TGTGCCAGCAGTTACTCGGAAGGGCCCTACGAGCAGTACTTC.

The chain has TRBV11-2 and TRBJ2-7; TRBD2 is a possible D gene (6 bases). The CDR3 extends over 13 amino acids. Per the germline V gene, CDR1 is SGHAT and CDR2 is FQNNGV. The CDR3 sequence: CASCLDWGVEQYF. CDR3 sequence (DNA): TGTGCTAGCTGCTTAGATTGGGGGGTCGAGCAGTACTTC.

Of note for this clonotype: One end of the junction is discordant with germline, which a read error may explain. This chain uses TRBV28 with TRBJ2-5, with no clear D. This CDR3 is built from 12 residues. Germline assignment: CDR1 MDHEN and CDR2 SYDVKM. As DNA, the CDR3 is TGTGTCAGCAGTTTAGAGCGAGAGACCCAGTACTTC. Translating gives CVSSLERETQYF.

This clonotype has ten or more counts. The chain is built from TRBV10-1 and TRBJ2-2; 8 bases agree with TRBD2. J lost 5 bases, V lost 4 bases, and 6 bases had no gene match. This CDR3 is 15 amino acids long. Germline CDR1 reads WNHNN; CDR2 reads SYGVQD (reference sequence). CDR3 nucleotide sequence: TGCGCCAGCAGTGGGGAGCGGGAGCGGACCGGGGAGCTGTTTTTT. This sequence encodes CASSGERERTGELFF.

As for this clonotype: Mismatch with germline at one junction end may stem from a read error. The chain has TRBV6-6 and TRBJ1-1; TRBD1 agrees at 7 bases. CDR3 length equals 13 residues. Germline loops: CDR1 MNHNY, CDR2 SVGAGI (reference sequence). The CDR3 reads CTSRGLGGTEVFF. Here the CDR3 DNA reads TGTACCAGCCGGGGATTAGGGGGCACTGAAGTTTTCTTT.

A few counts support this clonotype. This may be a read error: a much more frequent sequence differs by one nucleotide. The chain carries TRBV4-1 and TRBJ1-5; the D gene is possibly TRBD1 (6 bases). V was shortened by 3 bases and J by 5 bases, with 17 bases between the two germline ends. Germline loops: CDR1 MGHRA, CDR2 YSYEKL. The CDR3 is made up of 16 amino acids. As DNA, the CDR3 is TGCGCCAGCAGCCAGAGGTCAGGGACAACCTATCAGCCCCAGCATTTT. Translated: CASSQRSGTTYQPQHF.

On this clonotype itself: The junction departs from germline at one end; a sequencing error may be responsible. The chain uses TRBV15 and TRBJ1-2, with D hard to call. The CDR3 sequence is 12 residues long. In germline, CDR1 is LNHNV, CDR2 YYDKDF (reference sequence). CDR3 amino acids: CATSYGGFGYTF. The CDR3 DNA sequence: TGCGCCACCAGTTACGGTGGGTTTGGCTACACCTTC.

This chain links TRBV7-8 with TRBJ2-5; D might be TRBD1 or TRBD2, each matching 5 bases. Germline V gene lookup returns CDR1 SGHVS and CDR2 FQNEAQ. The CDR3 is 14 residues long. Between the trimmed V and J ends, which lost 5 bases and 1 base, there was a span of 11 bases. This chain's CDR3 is CASSLGDRQETQYF. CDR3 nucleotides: TGTGCCAGCAGCCTGGGGGACCGCCAAGAGACCCAGTACTTC.

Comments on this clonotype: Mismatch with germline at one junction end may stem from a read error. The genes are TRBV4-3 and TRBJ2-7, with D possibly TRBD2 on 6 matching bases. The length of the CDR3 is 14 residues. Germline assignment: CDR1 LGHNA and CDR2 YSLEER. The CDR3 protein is CTSSQVGGRNEQYF. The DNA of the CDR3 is TGCACCAGCAGTCAAGTCGGGGGAAGGAACGAGCAGTACTTC.

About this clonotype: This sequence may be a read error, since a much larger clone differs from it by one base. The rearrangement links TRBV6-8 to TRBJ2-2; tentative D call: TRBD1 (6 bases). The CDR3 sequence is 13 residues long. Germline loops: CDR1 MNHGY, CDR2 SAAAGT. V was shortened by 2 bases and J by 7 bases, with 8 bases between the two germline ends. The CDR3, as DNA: TGTGCCAGCAGTTACGGGGACATCGGGGAGCTGTTTTTT. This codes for CASSYGDIGELFF.

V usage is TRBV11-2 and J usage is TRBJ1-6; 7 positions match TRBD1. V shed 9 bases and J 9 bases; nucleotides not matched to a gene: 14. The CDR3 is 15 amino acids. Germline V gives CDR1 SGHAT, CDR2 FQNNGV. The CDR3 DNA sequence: TGTGCCAGTAGCCGTCAAGGACAGGAGCGTTCACCCCTCCACTTT. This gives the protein CASSRQGQERSPLHF.

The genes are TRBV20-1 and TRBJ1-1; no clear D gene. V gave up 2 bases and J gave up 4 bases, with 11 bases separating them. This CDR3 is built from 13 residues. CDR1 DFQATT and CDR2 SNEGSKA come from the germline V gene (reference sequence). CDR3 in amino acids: CSARSDLSTEAFF. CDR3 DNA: TGCAGTGCTAGATCGGATCTTAGCACTGAAGCTTTCTTT.

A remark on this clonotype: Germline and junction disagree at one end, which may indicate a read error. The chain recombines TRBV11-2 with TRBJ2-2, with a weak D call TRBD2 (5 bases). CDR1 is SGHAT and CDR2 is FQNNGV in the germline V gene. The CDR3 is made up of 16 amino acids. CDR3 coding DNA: TGTTCCAGCAGCTTAGTATTGGCGGCGCACACCGGGGAGTCGTTTTTT. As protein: CSSSLVLAAHTGESFF.

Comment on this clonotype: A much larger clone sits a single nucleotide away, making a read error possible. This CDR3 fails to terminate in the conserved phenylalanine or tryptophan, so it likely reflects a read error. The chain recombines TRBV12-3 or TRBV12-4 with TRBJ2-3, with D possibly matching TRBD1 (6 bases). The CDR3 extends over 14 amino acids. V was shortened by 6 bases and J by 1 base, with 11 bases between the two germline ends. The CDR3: CASSLGARTDTQYL. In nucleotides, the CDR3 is TGTGCCAGCAGCTTGGGGGCCCGCACAGATACGCAGTATTTA.

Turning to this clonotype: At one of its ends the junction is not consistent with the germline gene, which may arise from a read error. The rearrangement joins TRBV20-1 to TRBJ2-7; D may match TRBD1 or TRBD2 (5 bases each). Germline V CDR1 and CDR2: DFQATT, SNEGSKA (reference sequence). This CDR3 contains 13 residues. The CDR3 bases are TGCAATGCTAAAGGGGAGAGGTACTACGAGCAGTACTTC. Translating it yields CNAKGERYYEQYF.

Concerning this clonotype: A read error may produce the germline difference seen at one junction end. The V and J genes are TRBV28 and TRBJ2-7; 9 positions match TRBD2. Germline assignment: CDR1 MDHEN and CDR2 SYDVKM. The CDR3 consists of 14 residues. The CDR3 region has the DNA TGTGCCAACACTCGGACTAGCGTGGGATACGAGCAATACTTC. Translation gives CANTRTSVGYEQYF.

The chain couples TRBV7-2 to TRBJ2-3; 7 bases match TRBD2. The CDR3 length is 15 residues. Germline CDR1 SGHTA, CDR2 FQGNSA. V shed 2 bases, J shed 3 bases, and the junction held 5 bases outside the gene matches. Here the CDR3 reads CASSLREAGTDTQYF. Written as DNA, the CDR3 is TGTGCCAGCAGCTTACGGGAGGCAGGTACAGATACGCAGTATTTT.

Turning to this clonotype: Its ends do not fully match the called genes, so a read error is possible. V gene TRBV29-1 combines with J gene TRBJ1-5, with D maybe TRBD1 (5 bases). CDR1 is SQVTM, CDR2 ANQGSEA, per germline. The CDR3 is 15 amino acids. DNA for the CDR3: TGTAGCGTTGCTAAGAACTCGGGGCCTAATCAGCCCCAGCAGTTT. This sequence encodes CSVAKNSGPNQPQQF.

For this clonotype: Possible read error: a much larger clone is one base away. CDR3 protein: CAISEYKSEQYF. The CDR3 DNA sequence: TGTGCCATCAGTGAGTATAAAAGCGAGCAGTACTTC. The chain is built from TRBV10-3 and TRBJ2-7; D is ambiguous. The length of the CDR3 is 12 residues. Between the trimmed V and J ends, which lost 1 base and 6 bases, there was a span of 7 bases. Germline-derived CDR1 and CDR2 are ENHRY and SYGVKD.